This T cell receptor beta chain was sequenced during a study of shared clonotypes between healthy human individuals. TCRdb keeps only in-frame clones here, not all; method: immunoSEQ multiplex PCR. The top ten hold more than 0.1% of the sample, which has approximately 2.4 million clones, about 94% seen once. Germline CDR1 SGHRS, CDR2 YFSETQ. The CDR3 spans 15 residues. V dropped 4 bases and J dropped 0 bases, with 8 bases sitting between them. Sample: naive CD4+ T cells sorted from blood. Specified subset: CD45RA+ positively selected. V is TRBV5-1 and J is TRBJ2-6, with D tentatively TRBD2 (5 bases). This TCR was recovered from a man aged 18 to 35 in good health. This CDR3 reads CASSPRDSGANVLTF. CDR3 in DNA: TGCGCCAGCAGCCCACGGGACTCTGGGGCCAACGTCCTGACTTTC.